A single sample is the source of the 18 T cell receptor beta chains below, sequenced in a study of T cell responses to AZD1222 COVID-19 vaccine. Here immunoSEQ multiplex PCR was the method, and the copy in TCRdb shows in-frame clones only, minus some. The table includes roughly 120,000 clones, around 90% detected once. The sample here was peripheral blood, taken on day 0 of AZD1222 vaccination. The receptors shown here come from an adult in good health.

The V and J genes are TRBV6-5 and TRBJ1-6; D is uncertain. CDR1 MNHEY and CDR2 SVGAGI come from the germline V gene. CDR3 length equals 16 residues. With 0 bases removed from V and 12 bases from J, the gap between germline ends came to 18 bases. The CDR3 sequence: CASSYSHLPPMRPLHF. The CDR3 DNA is TGTGCCAGCAGTTACTCCCACCTCCCCCCCATGAGACCCCTCCACTTT.

The chain employs TRBV3-1 (or the pseudogene TRBV3-2) and TRBJ2-3; TRBD2 might be the D (6 bases). The V end lost 0 bases, the J end lost 2 bases, and 15 bases lay between the germline ends. Germline V gene data show CDR1 as LGHDT and CDR2 as YNNKEL (reference sequence). The CDR3 totals 17 residues. CDR3 sequence (DNA): TGTGCCAGCAGCCAAGAAATGGGAGGACCCTACACAGATACGCAGTATTTT. Translating gives CASSQEMGGPYTDTQYF.

The chain links TRBV24-1 to TRBJ1-1, with TRBD1 identical over 11 bases. The J segment lost 5 bases and the V segment lost 6 bases, leaving 10 bases of the junction unmatched. CDR3 size: 16 residues. Germline V gene sequence: CDR1 KGHDR, CDR2 SFDVKD. CDR3 in amino acids: CATSKFRDRGLTEAFF. The CDR3 region has the DNA TGTGCCACCAGTAAATTCCGGGACAGGGGGTTGACTGAAGCTTTCTTT.

This chain joins TRBV3-1 (or the pseudogene TRBV3-2) and TRBJ2-3, with 8 bases matching TRBD2. This CDR3 contains 16 residues. After removal of 8 bases from V and 4 bases from J, the junction contained 14 bases not matched to a gene. Germline V CDR1 and CDR2: LGHDT, YNNKEL (reference sequence). CDR3 nucleotides: TGTGCCAGCCGGAGGACTAGGACTAGCTGGTCAGATACGCAGTATTTT. This sequence encodes CASRRTRTSWSDTQYF.

This clone was detected once. The CDR3, as DNA: TGTGCCAGCAGTTTATGGCAGGGGGCACGGGGCACTGAAGCTTTCTTT. Protein sequence: CASSLWQGARGTEAFF. This chain uses TRBV28 with TRBJ1-1; TRBD1 matches 8 bases. Germline V lookup: CDR1 MDHEN, CDR2 SYDVKM. The trim removed 0 bases at V and 4 bases at J, leaving 7 bases unmatched. The CDR3 loop spans 16 amino acids.

The chain is built from TRBV4-2 and TRBJ2-1; D possibly matches TRBD1 or TRBD2 (5 bases each). The germline V gene encodes CDR1 LGHNA and CDR2 YNFKEQ. The CDR3 is 16 amino acids. With 1 base removed from V and 0 bases from J, the gap between germline ends came to 10 bases. The CDR3 bases are TGTGCCAGCAGCCAAGTGTATGGGGGCTCCTACAATGAGCAGTTCTTC. It translates to CASSQVYGGSYNEQFF.

This sequence joins TRBV2 and TRBJ1-2; 8 positions agree with TRBD1. With V trimmed by 11 bases and J by 5 bases, 10 bases remained unmatched. Germline CDR1 reads SNHLY; CDR2 reads FYNNEI. The CDR3 runs to 13 residues. CDR3 nucleotide sequence: TGTGCCGGATTAGGACAGGGTCGGTATGGCTACACCTTC. Translation: CAGLGQGRYGYTF.

V is TRBV5-1 and J is TRBJ2-7; 7 bases are shared with TRBD1. The CDR3 is 14 residues long. Germline lookup yields CDR1 SGHRS and CDR2 YFSETQ. The V gene end was trimmed by 0 bases and the J gene end by 3 bases; junction bases not matched to a gene: 3. CDR3 sequence: CASSLGDRFYEQYF. The CDR3 nucleotides are TGCGCCAGCAGCTTGGGGGACAGATTCTACGAGCAGTACTTC.

The rearrangement joins TRBV5-6 to TRBJ2-2; no definite D call. There are 12 residues in the CDR3. Trimming shortened V by 1 base and J by 13 bases, and 11 bases separated the two germline ends. CDR1 is SGHDT, CDR2 YYEEEE, per germline. The CDR3 DNA reads TGTGCCAGCAGCTTGCGTCCTTCGGGGCTGTTTTTT. Translation: CASSLRPSGLFF.

The chain joins TRBV30 to TRBJ1-1; D is perhaps TRBD1 (5 bases). V was shortened by 4 bases and J by 8 bases, with 17 bases between the two germline ends. Germline V lookup: CDR1 GTSNPN, CDR2 SVGIG (reference sequence). The CDR3 spans 13 residues. The CDR3 region is CAWIGTGLTEAFF. For the CDR3, the DNA is TGTGCCTGGATTGGGACCGGACTAACGGAAGCTTTCTTT.

The rearrangement uses TRBV12-3 or TRBV12-4 and TRBJ1-2; 8 positions agree with TRBD1. This CDR3 has 13 amino acids. V lost 6 bases and J lost 6; bases outside the gene matches: 6. The CDR3 is CASSPTGADGYTF. The CDR3 DNA reads TGTGCCAGCAGCCCGACAGGGGCCGATGGCTACACCTTC.

The chain joins TRBV7-2 to TRBJ2-1; 12 nucleotides match TRBD2. Germline lookup yields CDR1 SGHTA and CDR2 FQGNSA. The trim removed 0 bases at V and 9 bases at J, leaving 6 bases unmatched. The CDR3 contains 16 residues. The CDR3: CASSLALAGGQGEQFF. The CDR3 DNA sequence: TGTGCCAGCAGCTTAGCTCTAGCGGGGGGGCAAGGTGAGCAGTTCTTC.

Here the CDR3 reads CASSGQGIYEQYF. The CDR3 DNA sequence: TGTGCCAGCAGCGGGCAGGGGATCTACGAGCAGTACTTC. The gene calls are TRBV14 and TRBJ2-7, with a possible D match to TRBD1 (6 bases). The CDR3 has 13 residues. Between the trimmed V and J ends, which lost 5 bases and 3 bases, there was a span of 11 bases. Per the germline V gene, CDR1 is SGHDN and CDR2 is FVKESK. The variable domain in full, with the rest retrieved from reference TRBV14 and TRBJ2-7, is EAGVTQFPSHSVIEKGQTVTLRCDPISGHDNLYWYRRVMGKEIKFLLHFVKESKQDESGMPNNRFLAERTGGTYSTLKVQPAELEDSGVYFCASSGQGIYEQYFGPGTRLTVT.

The genes are TRBV6-5 and TRBJ1-2; D gene uncertain. The CDR3 runs to 13 residues. CDR1 and CDR2 from the germline V gene are MNHEY and SVGAGI. Trimming removed 6 bases at V and 2 bases at J, with 10 bases between. The chain's CDR3 is CASRWTDNYGYTF. In nucleotides, the CDR3 is TGTGCCAGCAGGTGGACGGACAACTATGGCTACACCTTC.

The genes are TRBV2 and TRBJ1-3, with D perhaps TRBD1 (6 bases). Germline V CDR1 and CDR2: SNHLY, FYNNEI. Trimming cost V 0 bases and J 4 bases, with 10 bases left between them. The CDR3 covers 15 residues. The CDR3 spells CASSEAQGSGNTIYF. Here the CDR3 DNA reads TGTGCCAGCAGTGAAGCTCAGGGGTCAGGAAACACCATATATTTT.

DNA for the CDR3: TGTGCCAGCAGTCATAGGGGGGCATCCTACGAGCAGTACTTC. Its translation is CASSHRGASYEQYF. The chain employs TRBV13 and TRBJ2-7; D is perhaps TRBD1 or TRBD2 (6 bases each). Germline V gene lookup returns CDR1 PRHDT and CDR2 FYEKMQ (reference sequence). The V and J ends lost 6 bases and 1 base respectively, with 13 bases between them. This CDR3 region has 14 residues. The full variable domain, in which reference TRBV13 and TRBJ2-7 provide the parts outside the CDR3, is AAGVIQSPRHLIKEKRETATLKCYPIPRHDTVYWYQQGPGQDPQFLISFYEKMQSDKGSIPDRFSAQQFSDYHSELNMSSLELGDSALYFCASSHRGASYEQYFGPGTRLTVT.

V and J are TRBV4-2 and TRBJ1-1; tentatively, D is TRBD1 (5 bases). CDR1 LGHNA and CDR2 YNFKEQ come from the germline V gene. With 0 bases removed from V and 0 bases from J, the gap between germline ends came to 11 bases. The CDR3 sequence is 16 residues long. This chain's CDR3 is CASSQERQGMNTEAFF. In DNA, the CDR3 is TGTGCCAGCAGCCAAGAGCGCCAGGGAATGAACACTGAAGCTTTCTTT.

The V call is TRBV4-1, the J call TRBJ1-1, with D uncertain. V lost 4 bases and J 1 base, leaving 13 bases between the germline ends. The germline CDR1 and CDR2 sequences are MGHRA and YSYEKL. The CDR3 spans 15 residues. The CDR3 DNA reads as TGCGCCAGCAGCCCACATCCCCCGCCGAACACTGAAGCTTTCTTT. Its protein product is CASSPHPPPNTEAFF.